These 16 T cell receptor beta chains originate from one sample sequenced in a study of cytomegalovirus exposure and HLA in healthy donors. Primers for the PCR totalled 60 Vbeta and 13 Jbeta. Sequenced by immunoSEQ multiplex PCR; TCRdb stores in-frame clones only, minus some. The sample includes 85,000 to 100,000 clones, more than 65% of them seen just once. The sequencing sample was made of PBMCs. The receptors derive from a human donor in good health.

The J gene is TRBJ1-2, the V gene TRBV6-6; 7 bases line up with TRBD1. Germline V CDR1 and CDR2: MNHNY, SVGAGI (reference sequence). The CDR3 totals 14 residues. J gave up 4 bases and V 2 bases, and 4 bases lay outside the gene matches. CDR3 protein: CASSYPGQFYGYTF. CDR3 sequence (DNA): TGTGCCAGCAGTTACCCGGGACAGTTCTATGGCTACACCTTC.

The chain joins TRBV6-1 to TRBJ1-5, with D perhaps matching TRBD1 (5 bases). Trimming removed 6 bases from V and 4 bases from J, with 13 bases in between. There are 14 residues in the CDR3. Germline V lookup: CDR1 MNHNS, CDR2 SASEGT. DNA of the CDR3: TGTGCCAGCAGGGAGGGACCTTTAAATCAGCCCCAGCATTTT. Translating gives CASREGPLNQPQHF.

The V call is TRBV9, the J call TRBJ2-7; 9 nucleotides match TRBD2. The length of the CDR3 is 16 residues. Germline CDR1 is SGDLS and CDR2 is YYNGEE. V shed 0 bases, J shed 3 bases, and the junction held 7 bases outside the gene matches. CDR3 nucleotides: TGTGCCAGCAGCGTAGGCGGTAGCGGGAGAATCTACGAGCAGTACTTC. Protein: CASSVGGSGRIYEQYF.

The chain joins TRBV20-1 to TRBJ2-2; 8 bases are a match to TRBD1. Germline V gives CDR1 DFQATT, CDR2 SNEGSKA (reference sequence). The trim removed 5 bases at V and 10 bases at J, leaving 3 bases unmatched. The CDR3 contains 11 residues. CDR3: CSAGQGVELFF. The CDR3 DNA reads TGCAGTGCTGGACAGGGTGTGGAGCTGTTTTTT.

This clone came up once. CDR3 DNA sequence: TGCGCCAGCAGCCGCGGACAGATCGCTGAAGCTTTCTTT. Protein: CASSRGQIAEAFF. The chain couples TRBV5-1 to TRBJ1-1; tentative D call: TRBD1 (6 bases). Germline-derived CDR1 and CDR2 are SGHRS and YFSETQ. V lost 4 bases and J 6 bases, leaving 13 bases between the germline ends. The CDR3 sequence is 13 residues long.

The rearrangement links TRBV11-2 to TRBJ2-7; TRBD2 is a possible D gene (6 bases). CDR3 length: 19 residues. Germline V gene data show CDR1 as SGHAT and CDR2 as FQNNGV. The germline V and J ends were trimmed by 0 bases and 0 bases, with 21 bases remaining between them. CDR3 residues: CASSLDSRESRTFSYEQYF. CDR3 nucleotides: TGTGCCAGCAGCTTAGATTCCCGGGAGTCTAGGACTTTCTCCTACGAGCAGTACTTC.

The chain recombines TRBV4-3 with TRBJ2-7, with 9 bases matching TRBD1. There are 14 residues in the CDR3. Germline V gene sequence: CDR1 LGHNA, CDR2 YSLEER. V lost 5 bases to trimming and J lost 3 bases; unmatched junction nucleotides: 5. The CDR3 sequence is CASSKTGGSYEQYF. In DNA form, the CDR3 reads TGCGCCAGCAGCAAGACAGGGGGTAGCTACGAGCAGTACTTC.

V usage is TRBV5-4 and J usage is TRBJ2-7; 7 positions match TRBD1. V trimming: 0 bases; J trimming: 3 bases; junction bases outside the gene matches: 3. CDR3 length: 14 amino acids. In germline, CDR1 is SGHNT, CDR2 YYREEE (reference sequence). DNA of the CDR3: TGTGCCAGCAGCTTGGGGGCAGGGGGCTACGAGCAGTACTTC. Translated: CASSLGAGGYEQYF.

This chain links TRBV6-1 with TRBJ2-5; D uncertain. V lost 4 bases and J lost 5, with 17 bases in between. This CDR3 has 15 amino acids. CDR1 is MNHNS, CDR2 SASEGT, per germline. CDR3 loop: CASSVSPNLRETQYF. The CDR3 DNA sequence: TGTGCCAGCAGTGTTAGTCCAAACCTCCGGGAGACCCAGTACTTC.

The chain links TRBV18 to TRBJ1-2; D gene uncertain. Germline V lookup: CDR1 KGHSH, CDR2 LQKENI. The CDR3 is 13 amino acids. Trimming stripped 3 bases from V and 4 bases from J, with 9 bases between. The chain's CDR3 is CASSPDHSYGYTF. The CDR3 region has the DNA TGTGCCAGCTCACCTGATCACAGCTATGGCTACACCTTC.

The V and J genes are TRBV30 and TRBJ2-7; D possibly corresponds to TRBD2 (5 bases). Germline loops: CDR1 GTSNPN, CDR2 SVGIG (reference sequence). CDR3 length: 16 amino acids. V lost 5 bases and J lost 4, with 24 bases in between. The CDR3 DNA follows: TGTGCCTGGGGAGATAAGCGGTTGGGAATAGGTTACGAGCAGTACTTC. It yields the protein CAWGDKRLGIGYEQYF.

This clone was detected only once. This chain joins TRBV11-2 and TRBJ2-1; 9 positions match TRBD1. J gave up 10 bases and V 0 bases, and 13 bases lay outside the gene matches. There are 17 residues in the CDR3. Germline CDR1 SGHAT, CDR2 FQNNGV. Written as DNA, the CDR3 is TGTGCCAGCAGCTTAGATGGAAACAGGGGGCAGTTACGCGAGCAGTTCTTC. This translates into CASSLDGNRGQLREQFF. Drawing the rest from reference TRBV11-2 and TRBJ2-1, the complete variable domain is EAGVAQSPRYKIIEKRQSVAFWCNPISGHATLYWYQQILGQGPKLLIQFQNNGVVDDSQLPKDRFSAERLKGVDSTLKIQPAKLEDSAVYLCASSLDGNRGQLREQFFGPGTRLTVL.

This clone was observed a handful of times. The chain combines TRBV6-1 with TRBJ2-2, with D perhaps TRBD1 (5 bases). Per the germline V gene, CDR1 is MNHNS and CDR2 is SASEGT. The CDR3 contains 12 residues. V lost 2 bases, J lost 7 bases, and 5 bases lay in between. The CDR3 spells CASSEQGGELFF. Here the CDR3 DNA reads TGTGCCAGCAGTGAACAGGGCGGGGAGCTGTTTTTT.

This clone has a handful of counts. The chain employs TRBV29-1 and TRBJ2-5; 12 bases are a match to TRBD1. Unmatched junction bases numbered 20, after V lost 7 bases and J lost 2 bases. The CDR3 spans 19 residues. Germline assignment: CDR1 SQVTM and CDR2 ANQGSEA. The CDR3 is CSGAGTGGPGGTGQETQYF. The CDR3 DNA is TGCAGCGGGGCCGGGACAGGGGGCCCGGGAGGGACGGGGCAAGAGACCCAGTACTTC.

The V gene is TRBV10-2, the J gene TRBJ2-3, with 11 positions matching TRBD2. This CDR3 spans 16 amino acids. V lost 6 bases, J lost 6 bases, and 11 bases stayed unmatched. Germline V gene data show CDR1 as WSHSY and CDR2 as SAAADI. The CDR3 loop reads CASSSRGSSGGDTQYF. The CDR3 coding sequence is TGCGCCAGCAGCTCCAGGGGGTCTAGCGGGGGGGATACGCAGTATTTT.

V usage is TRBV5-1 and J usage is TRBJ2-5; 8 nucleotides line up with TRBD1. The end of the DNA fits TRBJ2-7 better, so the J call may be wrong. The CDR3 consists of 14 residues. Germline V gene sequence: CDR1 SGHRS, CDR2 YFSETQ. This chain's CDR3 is CASSLGTGRDEQYF. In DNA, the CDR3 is TGCGCCAGCAGCTTGGGGACAGGGCGAGACGAGCAGTACTTC.